Listed below are T cell receptor beta chains from one sample, sequenced in a study of PD-1 blockade in mismatch repair-deficient tumors. TCRdb's table, derived via immunoSEQ multiplex PCR, lists solely in-frame clones and lacks some. The table shows around 100,000 clones, with over 75% occurring only once. Sequencing was performed on peripheral blood, taken 35 to 37 weeks after starting pembrolizumab. The receptors come from an adult with mismatch repair-deficient cancer. Both conserved end residues are part of each CDR3. A D gene is named only where the DNA matches it firmly. Expanded clones get a size class; other rows say once, few or many, or leave the size out.

size | D | J | V | DNA | CDR3
. | . | TRBJ2-7 | TRBV6-5 | TGTGCCAGCAGTTACTCTGGGCACACGCGGGCCTACGAGCAGTACTTC | CASSYSGHTRAYEQYF
. | . | TRBJ1-4 | TRBV12-5 | TGTGCTAGTGGTCCAATCAGTGAAAAACTGTTTTTT | CASGPISEKLFF
. | TRBD1 | TRBJ2-1 | TRBV7-3 | TGTGCCAGCAGTTCGGCCGGGACAGGGTATGGTGAGCAGTTCTTC | CASSSAGTGYGEQFF
. | . | TRBJ2-7 | TRBV11-3 | TGTGCCAGCAGCCCTGGGGGTGGTGGGAGCTACGAGCAGTACTTC | CASSPGGGGSYEQYF
. | . | TRBJ2-7 | TRBV9 | TGTGCCAGCAGCGTAAGTGACAGAGTATCCTACGAGCAGTACTTC | CASSVSDRVSYEQYF
. | . | TRBJ1-1 | TRBV5-6 | TGTGCCAGCAGACCAACAGGGAAAGGAAGTATGAACACTGAAGCTTTCTTT | CASRPTGKGSMNTEAFF
. | TRBD2 | TRBJ2-7 | TRBV7-9 | TGTGCCAGCAGCTTGACGGGGGGATTCGGGACTAGGCTCTACGAGCAGTACTTC | CASSLTGGFGTRLYEQYF
few | . | TRBJ1-1 | TRBV19 | TGTGCCGTCCTAGGCACAGAGAGGAACACTGAAGCTTTCTTT | CAVLGTERNTEAFF
. | . | TRBJ2-3 | TRBV5-6 | TGTGCCAGCAGCTTAGGAGAGGTCAGGGCAGATACGCAGTATTTT | CASSLGEVRADTQYF
large | . | TRBJ1-5 | TRBV27 | TGTGCCAGCAGGGCCCAGAGTAGCAATCAGCCCCAGCATTTT | CASRAQSSNQPQHF
. | TRBD1 | TRBJ2-7 | TRBV5-1 | TGCGCCAGCAGCTTGGAGTCGGGCAGGGGGTCCCCCTACGAGCAGTACTTC | CASSLESGRGSPYEQYF
. | . | TRBJ1-2 | TRBV9 | TGTGCCAGCAGCGTAGTCCAGGGAAAATATGGCTACACCTTC | CASSVVQGKYGYTF
. | TRBD1 | TRBJ2-7 | TRBV7-3 | TGTGCCAGCAGCTCGGACAGGGTCTACGAGCAGTACTTC | CASSSDRVYEQYF
. | TRBD2 | TRBJ2-1 | TRBV27 | TGTGCCAGCAGTTTCCGGCTAGCGGGCCACAATGAGCAGTTCTTC | CASSFRLAGHNEQFF
. | . | TRBJ2-1 | TRBV4-3 | TGCGCCAGCAGCCAAGGTGGTGAGCAGTTCTTC | CASSQGGEQFF
. | TRBD2 | TRBJ2-3 | TRBV7-7 | TGTGCTAGCAGCTTGGGACTAGCGGGCACAGATACGCAGTATTTT | CASSLGLAGTDTQYF
. | TRBD2 | TRBJ2-7 | TRBV29-1 | TGCAGCGTTGAACTGCTAGCGGGATCTTTCTACGAGCAGTACTTC | CSVELLAGSFYEQYF
few | TRBD2 | TRBJ2-3 | TRBV7-6 | TGTGCCAGCAGCTTAGTGGGCGGGGGGACAGATACGCAGTATTTT | CASSLVGGGTDTQYF
. | . | TRBJ1-5 | TRBV6-6 | TGTGCCAGCAGTCCCACGGGGGGGTATAGCAATCAGCCCCAGCATTTT | CASSPTGGYSNQPQHF
. | TRBD1 | TRBJ1-2 | TRBV5-4 | TGTGCCAGCAGCTCCGGGACAGGGACAAGGGAGGCCCCAGTCTATGGCTACACCTTC | CASSSGTGTREAPVYGYTF
. | . | TRBJ2-5 | TRBV19 | TGTGCCAGTAGTATTCTTGGTAGCGAAGAGACCCAGTACTTC | CASSILGSEETQYF
. | TRBD2 | TRBJ2-1 | TRBV11-3 | TGTGCCAGCAGCTTAGCCCCGACTAGCGGGAGATCAAATGAGCAGTTCTTC | CASSLAPTSGRSNEQFF